The 5 T cell receptor beta chains below come from one sample, sequenced in a study of T cell changes during pregnancy in multiple sclerosis. Data came from immunoSEQ multiplex PCR; TCRdb stores just in-frame clones and leaves some out. The sample shows roughly 60,000 clones, about 93% of them seen only once. The sample in question was CD4+ T cells from peripheral blood mononuclear cells, obtained before pregnancy. The receptors stem from a female donor with multiple sclerosis, enrolled in a pregnancy study.

The chain links TRBV5-1 to TRBJ1-1; the D gene is possibly TRBD1 (5 bases). The CDR3 length is 15 residues. V was shortened by 3 bases and J by 0 bases, with 12 bases between the two germline ends. Germline loops: CDR1 SGHRS, CDR2 YFSETQ. CDR3 amino acids: CASSSRQNMNTEAFF. The CDR3 DNA sequence: TGCGCCAGCAGCTCGCGACAGAACATGAACACTGAAGCTTTCTTT. The full variable domain, its missing parts supplied by reference TRBV5-1 and TRBJ1-1, is KAGVTQTPRYLIKTRGQQVTLSCSPISGHRSVSWYQQTPGQGLQFLFEYFSETQRNKGNFPGRFSGRQFSNSRSEMNVSTLELGDSALYLCASSSRQNMNTEAFFGQGTRLTVV.

This rearrangement joins TRBV27 to TRBJ2-3; 7 nucleotides agree with TRBD2. The length of the CDR3 is 17 residues. Germline V gives CDR1 MNHEY, CDR2 SMNVEV (reference sequence). Trimming at V came to 5 bases and at J to 3 bases, leaving 14 bases not matched to a gene. This CDR3 is CASSLPAGVSRTDTQYF. The CDR3 DNA is TGTGCCAGCAGTCTCCCGGCGGGAGTCTCGAGGACAGATACGCAGTATTTT.

The chain recombines TRBV4-3 with TRBJ1-5, with D tentatively TRBD1 (6 bases). Germline CDR1 LGHNA, CDR2 YSLEER. V gave up 1 base and J gave up 3 bases, with 16 bases separating them. The CDR3 has 17 residues. The CDR3 nucleotides are TGCGCCAGCAGCCAAGGACCGGCGGGGGGCTCCAATCAGCCCCAGCATTTT. It is translated as CASSQGPAGGSNQPQHF.

The chain is built from TRBV6-5 and TRBJ2-1, with 7 nucleotides matching TRBD2. J was trimmed by 4 bases and V by 5 bases; bases with no gene match: 8. Germline lookup yields CDR1 MNHEY and CDR2 SVGAGI. The CDR3 sequence is 15 residues long. The CDR3 sequence is CASSKQPSGYNEQFF. The DNA of the CDR3 is TGTGCCAGCAGTAAACAGCCTAGCGGTTACAATGAGCAGTTCTTC.

This chain joins TRBV7-2 and TRBJ1-1; D uncertain. The germline CDR1 and CDR2 sequences are SGHTA and FQGNSA. The CDR3 is 14 amino acids. The V and J ends lost 4 bases and 3 bases respectively, with 12 bases between them. As DNA, the CDR3 is TGTGCCAGCAGCTCCGCCGGGTTGCACACTGAAGCTTTCTTT. This encodes CASSSAGLHTEAFF.